This T cell receptor beta chain emerged from a study of beta chain features in type 1 diabetes. Study context: Comparable age, gender and cell yields were observed in patients relative to healthy donors.

Every isolated RNA sample was fully reverse transcribed, so sequencing captured expressed TCRB transcripts. Sequencing used immunoSEQ multiplex PCR; TCRdb keeps in-frame clones, though not all of them. The table includes a few hundred thousand clones, about 24% detected once. Study conclusions and caveats: Within the patient group, naive, central memory and Treg TCRB repertoires appeared more similar to each other than within healthy donors. For type 1 diabetes patients, VDJ junctions showed fewer insertions and more deletions. Across all four CD4+ subsets, people with type 1 diabetes showed modestly shorter TCRB CDR3s.

The CDR3 is 18 amino acids. The V gene end was trimmed by 0 bases and the J gene end by 4 bases; junction bases not matched to a gene: 11. Germline CDR1 and CDR2: LGHNA and YNFKEQ. Details on this clone: Its antigen is not known.

The specimen was naive CD4+ T cells from blood. This sequence originates from a woman in her thirties with type 1 diabetes. V usage is TRBV4-2 and J usage is TRBJ2-7, with TRBD2 identical over 11 bases. CDR3 nucleotide sequence: TGTGCCAGCAGCCAAGATCGAGAACTAGCGGGAGCAGGTTACGAGCAGTACTTC. Translating gives CASSQDRELAGAGYEQYF.